The 18 T cell receptor beta chains below all came from one sample that was sequenced in a study of T cell changes during pregnancy in multiple sclerosis. TCRdb's table, derived via immunoSEQ multiplex PCR, lists solely in-frame clones and lacks some. The repertoire consists of some 40,000 clones, with about nine tenths occurring once and the leading ten covering 0.45% to 0.55%. The source was CD4+ T cells from peripheral blood mononuclear cells, collected in the third trimester of pregnancy. The receptors shown here come from a female donor in good health, enrolled as a control in a pregnancy study.

The chain joins TRBV19 to TRBJ1-5; TRBD1 aligns across 7 bases. In germline, CDR1 is LNHDA, CDR2 SQIVND (reference sequence). This CDR3 has 13 amino acids. The junction had 3 bases not matched to a gene; V was cut back by 6 bases and J by 4 bases. The CDR3 sequence: CASSRGANQPQHF. Here the CDR3 DNA reads TGTGCCAGTAGCAGGGGGGCTAATCAGCCCCAGCATTTT.

The chain has TRBV19 and TRBJ2-6, with TRBD1 matching 8 bases. V was pared by 0 bases and J by 0 bases, with 4 bases of the junction left unmatched. Germline CDR1 is LNHDA and CDR2 is SQIVND (reference sequence). CDR3 length equals 18 residues. DNA of the CDR3: TGTGCCAGTAGTATAGACCACAGGGGGTTCTCTGGGGCCAACGTCCTGACTTTC. Translating it yields CASSIDHRGFSGANVLTF.

This chain uses TRBV7-6 with TRBJ2-7; no reliable D call. From germline, CDR1 is SGHVS and CDR2 FNYEAQ. The germline V and J ends were trimmed by 1 base and 5 bases, with 6 bases remaining between them. The CDR3 loop spans 12 amino acids. In nucleotides, the CDR3 is TGTGCCAGCAGCTTAGGAAGAGACGAGCAGTACTTC. It codes for CASSLGRDEQYF.

V usage is TRBV27 and J usage is TRBJ1-2, with D perhaps matching TRBD1 (5 bases). The CDR3 loop spans 16 amino acids. Germline V gene lookup returns CDR1 MNHEY and CDR2 SMNVEV (reference sequence). Trimming left V 2 bases short and J 5 bases short, with 18 bases between. CDR3 bases: TGTGCCAGCAGTTTAAGCGGGGTGGGGGGGACTTATGGCTACACCTTC. Translated: CASSLSGVGGTYGYTF.

This clone was seen more than once but under ten times. V and J are TRBV6-1 and TRBJ2-7; D remains ambiguous. V lost 4 bases and J lost 0, with 13 bases in between. This CDR3 is built from 15 residues. Germline assignment: CDR1 MNHNS and CDR2 SASEGT. The CDR3 nucleotides read TGTGCCAGCAGTGGGCGGCTCTTCAGCTCCTACGAGCAGTACTTC. Protein: CASSGRLFSSYEQYF.

This sequence joins TRBV18 and TRBJ2-5; D might be TRBD1 (5 bases). Germline loops: CDR1 KGHSH, CDR2 LQKENI. This CDR3 has 13 residues. Trimming stripped 3 bases from V and 4 bases from J, with 9 bases between. CDR3 nucleotide sequence: TGTGCCAGCTCACCGGGGCTCCGAGAGACCCAGTACTTC. Translated: CASSPGLRETQYF. Full variable domain (missing parts from reference TRBV18 and TRBJ2-5): NAGVMQNPRHLVRRRGQEARLRCSPMKGHSHVYWYRQLPEEGLKFMVYLQKENIIDESGMPKERFSAEFPKEGPSILRIQQVVRGDSAAYFCASSPGLRETQYFGPGTRLLVL.

The chain couples TRBV6-6 to TRBJ2-7; TRBD2 matches at 9 bases. The CDR3 covers 16 residues. The trim removed 6 bases at V and 3 bases at J, leaving 12 bases unmatched. From germline, CDR1 is MNHNY and CDR2 SVGAGI (reference sequence). The CDR3 protein is CASSYPLRGGLYEQYF. CDR3 DNA sequence: TGTGCCAGCAGCTACCCTTTGCGGGGGGGCCTCTACGAGCAGTACTTC.

In its sample, this clone was seen a few times. The V call is TRBV6-5, the J call TRBJ1-1; 8 bases align to TRBD1. V lost 10 bases to trimming and J lost 4 bases; unmatched junction nucleotides: 11. CDR1 MNHEY and CDR2 SVGAGI come from the germline V gene. The length of the CDR3 is 14 residues. The CDR3 here is CATQEYRGTTEAFF. CDR3 bases: TGTGCCACCCAAGAGTACAGGGGGACCACTGAAGCTTTCTTT.

The chain couples TRBV27 to TRBJ2-4, with 8 bases that match TRBD2. The CDR3 contains 15 residues. V shed 6 bases and J 0 bases; nucleotides not matched to a gene: 4. Germline loops: CDR1 MNHEY, CDR2 SMNVEV (reference sequence). CDR3 DNA sequence: TGTGCCAGCAGCTTAGCGGGAAGAGCCAAAAACATTCAGTACTTC. Translating it yields CASSLAGRAKNIQYF.

V is TRBV7-8 and J is TRBJ2-7; 10 bases align to TRBD2. Germline V CDR1 and CDR2: SGHVS, FQNEAQ. The CDR3 runs 15 residues. The V segment lost 7 bases and the J segment 2 bases; nucleotides outside the gene matches: 8. This chain's CDR3 is CASTLSGGSTYEQYF. CDR3 nucleotide sequence: TGTGCCAGCACCCTTAGCGGGGGGTCCACCTACGAGCAGTACTTC.

The chain uses TRBV6-5 and TRBJ2-7; the match to TRBD2 covers 9 bases. Germline loops: CDR1 MNHEY, CDR2 SVGAGI. Trimming removed 0 bases from V and 2 bases from J; junction bases left unmatched: 5. CDR3 length: 16 amino acids. In nucleotides, the CDR3 is TGTGCCAGCAGTTACTCGGCTAGCGGGGCCACCTACGAGCAGTACTTC. Residues: CASSYSASGATYEQYF.

The genes are TRBV9 and TRBJ1-3; D gene uncertain. Deletions cut 0 bases from V and 0 bases from J, with 4 bases between. The CDR3 extends over 14 amino acids. Germline lookup yields CDR1 SGDLS and CDR2 YYNGEE. The CDR3 spells CASSVGPSGNTIYF. CDR3 in DNA: TGTGCCAGCAGCGTAGGGCCCTCTGGAAACACCATATATTTT.

CDR3 loop: CASSYSGEMNTEAFF. CDR3 DNA sequence: TGTGCCAGCAGTTACTCCGGGGAGATGAACACTGAAGCTTTCTTT. This chain uses TRBV6-5 with TRBJ1-1; D not resolved. Germline CDR1 reads MNHEY; CDR2 reads SVGAGI. V was shortened by 0 bases and J by 0 bases, with 8 bases between the two germline ends. The CDR3 runs to 15 residues.

The chain couples TRBV30 to TRBJ2-7; D is possibly TRBD1 (6 bases). The CDR3 spans 14 residues. V gave up 4 bases and J gave up 2 bases, with 15 bases separating them. Germline CDR1 GTSNPN, CDR2 SVGIG (reference sequence). The CDR3 sequence: CAWTRQQGAYEQYF. The CDR3 region has the DNA TGTGCCTGGACCAGACAACAGGGCGCCTACGAGCAGTACTTC.

The V call is TRBV19, the J call TRBJ2-5; TRBD2 matches 8 bases. The CDR3 has 14 amino acids. Germline CDR1 is LNHDA and CDR2 is SQIVND (reference sequence). The J segment lost 2 bases and the V segment lost 7 bases, leaving 6 bases of the junction unmatched. DNA for the CDR3: TGTGCCAGTAATTTCGCGGGGGGACAAGAGACCCAGTACTTC. Its protein product is CASNFAGGQETQYF.

In its sample, this clone was seen once. One end of the junction is discordant with germline, which a read error may explain. This rearrangement joins TRBV7-7 to TRBJ2-1; 11 positions agree with TRBD2. Germline lookup yields CDR1 SSHAT and CDR2 FNYEAQ (reference sequence). The CDR3 has 15 residues. This chain's CDR3 is CASSELAGVLNEQFF. The CDR3 coding sequence is TGTGCTAGCAGCGAACTAGCGGGGGTTCTCAATGAGCAGTTCTTC.

This clone was counted between two and nine times. V usage is TRBV5-6 and J usage is TRBJ2-7, with TRBD2 matching over 9 bases. V gave up 3 bases and J gave up 4 bases; unmatched junction bases: 5. This CDR3 has 14 amino acids. From germline, CDR1 is SGHDT and CDR2 YYEEEE. The CDR3 DNA sequence: TGTGCCAGCAGCTGGGGACTAGCTCCGTACGAGCAGTACTTC. It translates to CASSWGLAPYEQYF.

V and J are TRBV7-3 and TRBJ2-1, with D tentatively TRBD1 (6 bases). CDR3 length equals 13 residues. V lost 5 bases and J 8 bases, leaving 13 bases between the germline ends. Germline CDR1 reads SGHTA; CDR2 reads FQGTGA. DNA of the CDR3: TGTGCCAGCAGCCCAGACAGGTTCCATGAGCAGTTCTTC. Protein sequence: CASSPDRFHEQFF.